A single sample is the source of the 23 T cell receptor beta chains below, sequenced in a study of shared clonotypes between healthy human individuals. Only in-frame clones appear in the TCRdb table, and some are missing; sequencing was by immunoSEQ multiplex PCR. Seen here are fewer than 600,000 clones, approximately 79% observed once, and the top ten hold 10% to 15%. Material: PBMCs. These receptors came from a woman between 40 and 55 years old in good health. Some clones in this sample may be carry-over from other donors' samples.

The chain has TRBV9 and TRBJ2-3; D tentatively reads TRBD1 or TRBD2 (5 bases each). The ends were cut back, 0 bases at V and 6 bases at J, with 8 bases in the middle. The CDR3 is 13 residues long. The germline gives CDR1 SGDLS, CDR2 YYNGEE. The DNA for the CDR3 is TGTGCCAGCAGCGTAGGGGGCGGGGATACGCAGTATTTT. Amino acid sequence: CASSVGGGDTQYF.

V usage is TRBV29-1 and J usage is TRBJ2-3; 11 bases align to TRBD2. The germline gives CDR1 SQVTM, CDR2 ANQGSEA. J was trimmed by 6 bases and V by 8 bases; bases with no gene match: 34. The CDR3 consists of 22 residues. Here the CDR3 reads CSIFGASGRRSSDRLGHDTQYF. The CDR3, as DNA: TGCAGCATTTTCGGAGCTAGCGGGAGGAGATCCTCGGACAGGTTGGGGCATGATACGCAGTATTTT.

The rearrangement joins TRBV20-1 to TRBJ2-4; D is possibly TRBD2 (5 bases). Germline lookup yields CDR1 DFQATT and CDR2 SNEGSKA (reference sequence). V shed 7 bases and J shed 3 bases, with 7 bases lying between them. The CDR3 is 11 amino acids. CDR3 sequence (DNA): TGCAGTGAAGAGGGCAAAAACATTCAGTACTTC. Its translation: CSEEGKNIQYF.

This sequence joins TRBV7-2 and TRBJ2-4; 14 nucleotides agree with TRBD2. The junction had 6 bases not matched to a gene; V was cut back by 5 bases and J by 0 bases. The CDR3 runs 18 residues. Germline V gives CDR1 SGHTA, CDR2 FQGNSA. The CDR3 DNA reads TGTGCCAGCAGCCTCCGACTAGCGGGAGGGCTAGCCAAAAACATTCAGTACTTC. Residues: CASSLRLAGGLAKNIQYF.

The chain uses TRBV5-1 and TRBJ2-3; 7 bases agree with TRBD1. The junction had 5 bases not matched to a gene; V was cut back by 4 bases and J by 0 bases. Looked up from germline, CDR1 is SGHRS and CDR2 is YFSETQ. The CDR3 covers 15 residues. In DNA, the CDR3 is TGCGCCAGCAGCCCCCCGGGACAGAGCACAGATACGCAGTATTTT. This encodes CASSPPGQSTDTQYF. Drawing the rest from reference TRBV5-1 and TRBJ2-3, the complete variable domain is KAGVTQTPRYLIKTRGQQVTLSCSPISGHRSVSWYQQTPGQGLQFLFEYFSETQRNKGNFPGRFSGRQFSNSRSEMNVSTLELGDSALYLCASSPPGQSTDTQYFGPGTRLTVL.

The chain links TRBV4-2 to TRBJ1-3; D unresolved. Germline CDR1 is LGHNA and CDR2 is YNFKEQ. V lost 0 bases and J 0 bases, leaving 12 bases between the germline ends. The CDR3 has 17 residues. CDR3 in amino acids: CASSQDGRRLSGNTIYF. CDR3 nucleotide sequence: TGTGCCAGCAGCCAAGATGGGCGGAGGCTCTCTGGAAACACCATATATTTT.

The rearrangement uses TRBV28 and TRBJ2-2; D uncertain. The germline gives CDR1 MDHEN, CDR2 SYDVKM. This CDR3 comprises 13 residues. Deletions cut 3 bases from V and 4 bases from J, with 6 bases between. The CDR3 DNA follows: TGTGCCAGCAGTTTTCAGGTCACCGGGGAGCTGTTTTTT. It yields the protein CASSFQVTGELFF.

This rearrangement joins TRBV4-2 to TRBJ1-2; D may be TRBD1 (5 bases). Trimming removed 0 bases from V and 2 bases from J, with 16 bases in between. This CDR3 is 17 amino acids long. Per the germline V gene, CDR1 is LGHNA and CDR2 is YNFKEQ. The CDR3 region has the DNA TGTGCCAGCAGCCAAGATGATGGCAGGGATCAAAACTATGGCTACACCTTC. Translation: CASSQDDGRDQNYGYTF.

The chain couples TRBV5-1 to TRBJ2-1; D call uncertain. Germline CDR1 SGHRS, CDR2 YFSETQ. The CDR3 totals 14 residues. The V end was cut by 1 base, the J end by 2 bases, with 7 bases between. Here the CDR3 DNA reads TGCGCCAGCAGCTTGTCTAGTCCCTACAATGAGCAGTTCTTC. Encoded protein: CASSLSSPYNEQFF.

The chain couples TRBV10-3 to TRBJ2-1, with TRBD2 matching over 7 bases. With V trimmed by 11 bases and J by 8 bases, 6 bases remained unmatched. The CDR3 contains 11 residues. Germline values: CDR1 ENHRY, CDR2 SYGVKD. CDR3 in amino acids: CAVTSIDEQFF. The DNA for the CDR3 is TGTGCCGTGACTAGCATCGATGAGCAGTTCTTC.

The chain uses TRBV6-1 and TRBJ2-7, with a weak D call TRBD2 (7 bases). Between the trimmed V and J ends, which lost 3 bases and 5 bases, there was a span of 17 bases. This CDR3 contains 15 residues. The germline CDR1 and CDR2 sequences are MNHNS and SASEGT. CDR3 region: CASSERGRAADEQYF. For the CDR3, the DNA is TGTGCCAGCAGTGAGAGGGGGAGGGCTGCCGACGAGCAGTACTTC.

This chain links TRBV7-9 with TRBJ2-6; D gene ambiguous. CDR1 and CDR2 (germline): SEHNR, FQNEAQ (reference sequence). V shed 5 bases and J shed 5 bases, with 4 bases lying between them. This CDR3 contains 12 residues. CDR3 sequence (DNA): TGTGCCAGCAGCCTCCGGGCCAACGTCCTGACTTTC. Translating gives CASSLRANVLTF.

This chain connects TRBV28 to TRBJ1-3, with 7 positions matching TRBD1. Trimming took 1 base from V and 6 from J; bases not matched to a gene: 12. The CDR3 loop spans 17 amino acids. Germline assignment: CDR1 MDHEN and CDR2 SYDVKM. For the CDR3, the DNA is TGTGCCAGCAGTTTATTAGGCGGACAGGTAACGGCAAACACCATATATTTT. The encoded protein is CASSLLGGQVTANTIYF.

This clone was observed a single time. The chain carries TRBV1 and TRBJ2-1; the D segment call TRBD2 is taken from the table without a DNA check. TRBV1 is shown as a pseudogene. The length of the CDR3 is 15 residues. CDR3 DNA sequence: TGCACCAGCAGACCCAGCGGGAGGTACTACAATGAGCAGTTCTTC. Translating gives CTSRPSGRYYNEQFF.

The chain is built from TRBV6-1 and TRBJ1-1; D is unclear. This CDR3 has 15 residues. The ends were cut back, 0 bases at V and 3 bases at J, with 11 bases in the middle. Germline V gene lookup returns CDR1 MNHNS and CDR2 SASEGT. The CDR3, as DNA: TGTGCCAGCAGTGAAGCGTCCGATGTTTACACTGAAGCTTTCTTT. This sequence encodes CASSEASDVYTEAFF.

This clone was observed a handful of times. This chain connects TRBV7-2 to TRBJ1-5, with TRBD1 as a possible D gene (5 bases). CDR1 is SGHTA and CDR2 is FQGNSA in the germline V gene. V was trimmed by 5 bases and J by 4 bases, leaving 12 bases between them. CDR3 length: 14 residues. CDR3 in DNA: TGTGCCAGCAGCCCCAGAAACAGGAATCAGCCCCAGCATTTT. Protein sequence: CASSPRNRNQPQHF.

The rearrangement joins TRBV5-6 to TRBJ2-3; possible D gene TRBD1, 5 bases. V lost 3 bases, J lost 2 bases, and 16 bases lay in between. Germline V gene data show CDR1 as SGHDT and CDR2 as YYEEEE. The CDR3 has 16 amino acids. The CDR3 DNA sequence: TGTGCCAGCAGCTGGGGCTCGCTTGCCCCCACAGATACGCAGTATTTT. Translating gives CASSWGSLAPTDTQYF.

The chain uses TRBV19 and TRBJ1-2; TRBD1 agrees at 10 bases. CDR3 length equals 17 residues. J gave up 3 bases and V 5 bases, and 12 bases lay outside the gene matches. Germline V gene data show CDR1 as LNHDA and CDR2 as SQIVND (reference sequence). In nucleotides, the CDR3 is TGTGCCAGTAGTCCGGGTGCCCGGGACAGGGGCCACTATGGCTACACCTTC. Its translation is CASSPGARDRGHYGYTF. Using reference TRBV19 and TRBJ1-2 for the parts outside the CDR3, the full variable domain is DGGITQSPKYLFRKEGQNVTLSCEQNLNHDAMYWYRQDPGQGLRLIYYSQIVNDFQKGDIAEGYSVSREKKESFPLTVTSAQKNPTAFYLCASSPGARDRGHYGYTFGSGTRLTVV.

The chain links TRBV7-9 to TRBJ2-5, with 11 positions matching TRBD1. CDR3 length equals 15 residues. V shed 3 bases, J shed 2 bases, and the junction held 2 bases outside the gene matches. Per the germline V gene, CDR1 is SEHNR and CDR2 is FQNEAQ (reference sequence). CDR3 nucleotide sequence: TGTGCCAGCAGCTTTGGACAGGGGGCACAAGAGACCCAGTACTTC. Translation gives CASSFGQGAQETQYF.

The sample holds one count of this clone. V and J are TRBV28 and TRBJ2-1; 8 bases line up with TRBD1. Germline V gene data show CDR1 as MDHEN and CDR2 as SYDVKM. Unmatched junction bases numbered 4, after V lost 11 bases and J lost 7 bases. The CDR3 sequence is 11 residues long. The chain's CDR3 is CAGGQVNEQFF. CDR3 DNA: TGTGCCGGGGGACAGGTGAATGAGCAGTTCTTC.

The rearrangement uses TRBV7-2 and TRBJ2-7; possibly TRBD2 for D (6 bases). The CDR3 is 14 amino acids. Germline V gene data show CDR1 as SGHTA and CDR2 as FQGNSA. The V end was cut by 4 bases, the J end by 4 bases, with 14 bases between. CDR3 region: CASSSLTRGYEQYF. As DNA, the CDR3 is TGTGCCAGCAGCTCCCTGACTAGGGGATACGAGCAGTACTTC.

The rearrangement uses TRBV4-1 and TRBJ2-5, with D tentatively TRBD1 or TRBD2 (5 bases each). Trimming left V 0 bases short and J 5 bases short, with 19 bases between. Looked up from germline, CDR1 is MGHRA and CDR2 is YSYEKL. This CDR3 comprises 17 residues. CDR3 nucleotides: TGCGCCAGCAGCCAAGATCGGTTTATAAGTTGGGGGGAGACCCAGTACTTC. Its protein product is CASSQDRFISWGETQYF.

CDR3 sequence reads: CASSYSFRVENEKLFF. CDR3 nucleotide sequence: TGTGCCAGCAGTTACTCCTTTAGGGTAGAAAATGAAAAACTGTTTTTT. The V and J genes are TRBV6-5 and TRBJ1-4; D call uncertain. The length of the CDR3 is 16 residues. Deletions cut 0 bases from V and 5 bases from J, with 13 bases between. CDR1 and CDR2 (germline): MNHEY, SVGAGI.